This section outlines one T cell receptor (beta chain) sequence together with its context. Its specific antigen is unknown. The input lacks base qualities; no much larger clone sits a single base away. This sample was included in a study of T cell responses to AZD1222 COVID-19 vaccine (dated by TCRdb to the early 2020s). About the full investigation: A total of around 240 trial participants underwent TCR sequencing, of whom approximately 200 had received two doses of AZD1222 and around 25 had received two doses of the MenACWY control vaccine. Trial participants were enrolled into age subgroups of 18-55, 56-69 and 70-plus years, which contained about 150, 27 and 61 TCR-sequenced participants, respectively.

The CDR3 regions of human TCRbeta chains were subjected to immunosequencing. Processing in the source paper ran as follows. TCRs in the repertoires were matched against a reference library of SARS-CoV-2-specific TCRs that had been generated with the MIRA antigen-specificity platform. Breadth meant the fraction of unique TCRs that were SARS-CoV-2-associated, whereas depth meant the fraction of total T cells that were SARS-CoV-2-associated. Using the MIRA data, each spike-specific TCR was assigned both to the spike region to which the TCR was reactive and to a CD4 or CD8 class. Log10-transformed breadth and depth values were compared by one-way ANOVA with Sidak's multiple comparisons tests. TCRdb provides this immuneACCESS table in a form limited to in-frame rearrangements. Some clones are lacking; in checked studies, under half of them reflect an unresolved V gene, and why the rest are absent is not known. That table gives V, J and clone size, and the DNA gave D and trimming. This sample comprises approximately 120,000 clones, around 87% of them detected only once. The ten biggest clones cover 4% to 5.5% of the sample.

The time point label, as the study defines it: about 28 days (+/-7) after the second vaccine dose. Because spike-specific TCR depth and breadth did not differ between the two schedules, AZD1222 recipients who got a second dose at roughly 4 weeks were pooled with those who got a second dose at roughly 12 weeks. Samples from vaccinated people were obtained from the UK trials COV001 and COV002, which included a single-blind randomized controlled phase 2/3 trial of AZD1222 (ChAdOx1 nCoV-19) in healthy adults. For TCRbeta chain sequencing, PBMC samples were collected from trial participants at day 0 and at day 28 after the second dose. Trimming costs V 3 bases and J 7 bases, and their ends lie 10 bases apart. Sequences GTSNPN (CDR1) and SVGIG (CDR2) are obtained from the germline V gene (reference sequence). Including cysteine and phenylalanine, the CDR3 has 12 amino acids. Solely the CDR3 DNA is kept, with 36 bases framed from the first base.

The study at large found these results: After two AZD1222 doses, spike-specific TCR breadth and depth were significantly higher than at day 0 and than in MenACWY recipients. Epitopes outside the regions mutated in the B.1.351 and B.1.1.7 variants were reportedly recognized by nearly half of the unique spike-specific TCRs. Because no day 14 peak-response samples were available, the repertoires could be characterized only after the peak T cell response. Conclusions about previously exposed vaccinees were limited because only six or seven AZD1222 recipients were SARS-CoV-2 seropositive at baseline. In the small 56-69-year group, the increase in depth fell short of significance, most likely because of low power. The whole spike protein was spanned by vaccine-associated CD4 TCRs, and dominant responses were seen in regions 160-218 and 743-854. Most participants were white British and females outnumbered males, and the authors suggested that clonal diversity may have been underestimated.

This TCR was sampled from an adult who received the AZD1222 COVID-19 vaccine. This sequence uses TRBV30 and TRBJ1-5; a confident D gene designation cannot be given. The sequences come from peripheral blood, collected 28 days after the second AZD1222 dose. The DNA is as follows: TGTGCCTGGAGCGAGGTACGGCAGCCCCAGCATTTT. Protein translation: CAWSEVRQPQHF.